The 12 T cell receptor beta chains below come from one sample, sequenced in a study of cytomegalovirus exposure and HLA in healthy donors. 60 Vbeta and 13 Jbeta primers were used in PCR. The table came from immunoSEQ multiplex PCR; TCRdb's copy has only in-frame clones and leaves some out. The sample consists of 130,000 or so clones, over 75% of them appearing once. The sequenced sample was PBMCs. Every receptor here comes from a man aged 30 to 45 in good health and CMV-seronegative.

The rearrangement uses TRBV4-2 and TRBJ1-2; D unclear. The CDR3 runs to 15 residues. The germline V gene encodes CDR1 LGHNA and CDR2 YNFKEQ. V dropped 0 bases and J dropped 12 bases, with 20 bases sitting between them. The CDR3 DNA follows: TGTGCCAGCAGCCAAGATGTTAGGGAAGAGGAGGGCCACACCTTC. It encodes CASSQDVREEEGHTF.

The V gene is TRBV9, the J gene TRBJ2-2; D unclear. The germline V and J ends were trimmed by 0 bases and 3 bases, with 9 bases remaining between them. The CDR3 loop spans 15 amino acids. The germline V gene has CDR1 SGDLS and CDR2 YYNGEE. In DNA, the CDR3 is TGTGCCAGCAGCGTAGCCGGGTATGACACCGGGGAGCTGTTTTTT. As protein: CASSVAGYDTGELFF.

The V call is TRBV5-1, the J call TRBJ1-1; D remains unclear. Trimming took off 5 bases at V and 0 bases at J, with 14 bases between the two ends. The length of the CDR3 is 15 residues. CDR1 and CDR2 from the germline V gene are SGHRS and YFSETQ. This CDR3 is CASRQSTVMNTEAFF. The DNA for the CDR3 is TGCGCCAGCAGACAATCTACAGTGATGAACACTGAAGCTTTCTTT.

V gene TRBV10-3 combines with J gene TRBJ1-1; 7 positions agree with TRBD1. Germline CDR1 ENHRY, CDR2 SYGVKD. Trimming cost V 3 bases and J 1 base; bases outside gene matches: 2. This CDR3 is built from 14 residues. CDR3 loop: CAISEGQANTEAFF. The CDR3 DNA sequence: TGTGCCATCAGTGAAGGACAGGCGAACACTGAAGCTTTCTTT.

The chain links TRBV5-1 to TRBJ2-7; D call uncertain. CDR3 length: 14 amino acids. V gave up 0 bases and J gave up 6 bases, with 13 bases separating them. Germline CDR1 and CDR2: SGHRS and YFSETQ. The chain's CDR3 is CASSLADSGREQYF. In DNA, the CDR3 is TGCGCCAGCAGCTTGGCCGATTCGGGTCGCGAGCAGTACTTC. The entire variable domain, with the rest obtained from reference TRBV5-1 and TRBJ2-7, is as follows: KAGVTQTPRYLIKTRGQQVTLSCSPISGHRSVSWYQQTPGQGLQFLFEYFSETQRNKGNFPGRFSGRQFSNSRSEMNVSTLELGDSALYLCASSLADSGREQYFGPGTRLTVT.

V is TRBV5-1 and J is TRBJ2-7; tentatively, D is TRBD1 (6 bases). Trimming removed 1 base at V and 4 bases at J, with 12 bases between. Germline CDR1 and CDR2: SGHRS and YFSETQ. CDR3 length equals 14 residues. The CDR3 is CASSLIQGFYEQYF. In nucleotides, the CDR3 is TGCGCCAGCAGCTTGATTCAGGGGTTTTACGAGCAGTACTTC.

This chain links TRBV7-2 with TRBJ1-4; no clear D. With 5 bases removed from V and 10 bases from J, the gap between germline ends came to 11 bases. CDR1 is SGHTA, CDR2 FQGNSA, per germline. The CDR3 spans 12 residues. As DNA, the CDR3 is TGTGCCAGCAGCCCGTCACTTGGAAAACTGTTTTTT. It encodes CASSPSLGKLFF. Drawing the rest from reference TRBV7-2 and TRBJ1-4, the complete variable domain is GAGVSQSPSNKVTEKGKDVELRCDPISGHTALYWYRQSLGQGLEFLIYFQGNSAPDKSGLPSDRFSAERTGGSVSTLTIQRTQQEDSAVYLCASSPSLGKLFFGSGTQLSVL.

This clone was detected once. In DNA, the CDR3 is TGTGCCAGCAGATCCGGACAGTCCGCCCTCGAGCAGTACTTC. Its translation is CASRSGQSALEQYF. The rearrangement links TRBV27 to TRBJ2-7; maybe TRBD1 (6 bases). V lost 6 bases and J 6 bases, leaving 18 bases between the germline ends. CDR3 size: 14 residues. Germline V gene data show CDR1 as MNHEY and CDR2 as SMNVEV (reference sequence).

The chain couples TRBV5-1 to TRBJ2-5; a weak D match, TRBD1 (7 bases). V lost 4 bases and J 4 bases, leaving 14 bases between the germline ends. CDR1 and CDR2 (germline): SGHRS, YFSETQ. The CDR3 is 14 amino acids. CDR3 nucleotide sequence: TGCGCCAGCAGCCCCCGACAGGGAGGAGAGACCCAGTACTTC. The encoded protein is CASSPRQGGETQYF.

The chain employs TRBV5-4 and TRBJ2-2; the D gene is possibly TRBD1 (6 bases). The CDR3 sequence is 16 residues long. Germline V CDR1 and CDR2: SGHNT, YYREEE (reference sequence). Trimming left V 0 bases short and J 0 bases short, with 9 bases between. The CDR3 protein is CASSLGGHPNTGELFF. Here the CDR3 DNA reads TGTGCCAGCAGCTTGGGGGGGCATCCGAACACCGGGGAGCTGTTTTTT. The entire variable domain, with the rest obtained from reference TRBV5-4 and TRBJ2-2, is as follows: ETGVTQSPTHLIKTRGQQVTLRCSSQSGHNTVSWYQQALGQGPQFIFQYYREEENGRGNFPPRFSGLQFPNYSSELNVNALELDDSALYLCASSLGGHPNTGELFFGEGSRLTVL.

The J gene is TRBJ2-7, the V gene TRBV5-6, with D possibly being TRBD1 (6 bases). This CDR3 region has 15 residues. V dropped 4 bases and J dropped 0 bases, with 14 bases sitting between them. CDR1 and CDR2 from the germline V gene are SGHDT and YYEEEE. The CDR3: CASSRIQGISYEQYF. CDR3 sequence (DNA): TGTGCCAGCAGCCGGATTCAGGGGATCTCCTACGAGCAGTACTTC.

The V and J genes are TRBV29-1 and TRBJ1-1; perhaps TRBD1 as D (6 bases). Trimming cost V 4 bases and J 1 base, with 10 bases left between them. This CDR3 region has 13 residues. The germline V gene has CDR1 SQVTM and CDR2 ANQGSEA. Written as DNA, the CDR3 is TGCAGCGTTGTCCAGGGGTGGAACACTGAAGCTTTCTTT. As protein: CSVVQGWNTEAFF.